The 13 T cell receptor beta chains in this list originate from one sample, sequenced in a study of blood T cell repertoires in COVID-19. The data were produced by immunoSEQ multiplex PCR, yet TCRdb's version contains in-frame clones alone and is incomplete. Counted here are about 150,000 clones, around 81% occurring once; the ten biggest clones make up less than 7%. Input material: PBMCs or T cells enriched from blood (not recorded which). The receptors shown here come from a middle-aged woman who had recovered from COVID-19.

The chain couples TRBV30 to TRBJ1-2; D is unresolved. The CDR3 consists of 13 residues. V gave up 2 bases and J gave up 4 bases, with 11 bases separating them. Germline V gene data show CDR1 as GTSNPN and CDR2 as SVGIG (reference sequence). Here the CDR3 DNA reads TGTGCCTGGAGTATGTTGAGGAGCTATGGCTACACCTTC. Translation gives CAWSMLRSYGYTF.

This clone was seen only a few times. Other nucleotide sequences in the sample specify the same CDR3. The CDR3 sequence: CASSIGLAGETQYF. The CDR3 DNA reads TGTGCCAGCAGTATCGGACTAGCTGGAGAGACCCAGTACTTC. The V call is TRBV9, the J call TRBJ2-5, with TRBD2 identical over 8 bases. CDR1 and CDR2 (germline): SGDLS, YYNGEE. This CDR3 is 14 amino acids long. V dropped 5 bases and J dropped 4; count of bases not matched to a gene: 7.

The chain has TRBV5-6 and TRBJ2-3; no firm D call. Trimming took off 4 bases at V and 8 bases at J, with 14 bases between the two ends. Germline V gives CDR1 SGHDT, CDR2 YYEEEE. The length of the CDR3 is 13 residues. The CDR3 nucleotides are TGTGCCAGCAGCGAATCCTACTTGGTTACGCAGTATTTT. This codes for CASSESYLVTQYF.

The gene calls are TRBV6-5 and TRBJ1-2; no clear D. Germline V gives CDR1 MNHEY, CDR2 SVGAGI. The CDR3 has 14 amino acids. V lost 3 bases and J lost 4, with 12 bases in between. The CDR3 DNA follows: TGTGCCAGCAGTTATATAGGAGTTTCCTATGGCTACACCTTC. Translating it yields CASSYIGVSYGYTF.

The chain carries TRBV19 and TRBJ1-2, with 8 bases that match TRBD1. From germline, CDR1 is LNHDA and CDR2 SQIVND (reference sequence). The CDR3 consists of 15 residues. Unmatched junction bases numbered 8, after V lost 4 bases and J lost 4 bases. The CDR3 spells CASSKPGQALYGYTF. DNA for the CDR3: TGTGCCAGTAGTAAACCGGGACAGGCCCTCTATGGCTACACCTTC.

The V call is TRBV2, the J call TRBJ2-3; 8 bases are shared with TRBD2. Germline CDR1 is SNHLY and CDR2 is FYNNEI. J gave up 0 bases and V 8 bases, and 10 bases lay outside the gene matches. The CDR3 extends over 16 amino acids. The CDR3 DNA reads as TGTGCCAGCTCTTTGATCGGGGGGGATAGCACAGATACGCAGTATTTT. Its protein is CASSLIGGDSTDTQYF.

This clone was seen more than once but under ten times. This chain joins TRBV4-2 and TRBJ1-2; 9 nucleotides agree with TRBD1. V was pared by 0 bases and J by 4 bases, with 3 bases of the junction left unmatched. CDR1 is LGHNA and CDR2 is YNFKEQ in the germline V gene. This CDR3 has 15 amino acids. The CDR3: CASSQEETGGYGYTF. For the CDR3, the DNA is TGTGCCAGCAGCCAAGAGGAGACAGGGGGCTATGGCTACACCTTC.

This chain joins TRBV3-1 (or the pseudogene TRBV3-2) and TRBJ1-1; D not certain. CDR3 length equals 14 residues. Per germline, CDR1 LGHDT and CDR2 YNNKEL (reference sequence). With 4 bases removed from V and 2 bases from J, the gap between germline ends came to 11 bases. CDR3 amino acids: CASSPSITNTEAFF. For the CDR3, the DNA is TGTGCCAGCAGCCCCTCCATTACTAACACTGAAGCTTTCTTT.

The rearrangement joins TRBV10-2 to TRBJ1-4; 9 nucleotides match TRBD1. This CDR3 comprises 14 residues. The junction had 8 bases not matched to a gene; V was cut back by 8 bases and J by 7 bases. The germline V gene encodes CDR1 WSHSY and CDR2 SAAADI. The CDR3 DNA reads TGCGCCAGCCAAGGGGACAGGGCGGGTGAAAAACTGTTTTTT. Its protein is CASQGDRAGEKLFF.

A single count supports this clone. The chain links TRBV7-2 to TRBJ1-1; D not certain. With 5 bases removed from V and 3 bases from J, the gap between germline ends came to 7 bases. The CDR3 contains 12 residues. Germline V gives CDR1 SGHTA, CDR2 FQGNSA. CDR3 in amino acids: CASSQQHTEAFF. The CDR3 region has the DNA TGTGCCAGCAGCCAACAGCACACTGAAGCTTTCTTT.

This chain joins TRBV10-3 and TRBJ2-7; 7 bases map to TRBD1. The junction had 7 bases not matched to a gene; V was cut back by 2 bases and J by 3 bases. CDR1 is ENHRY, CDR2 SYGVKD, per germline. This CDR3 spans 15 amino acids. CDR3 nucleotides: TGTGCCATCAGTGAGGAGAGACAGGGATACTACGAGCAGTACTTC. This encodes CAISEERQGYYEQYF.

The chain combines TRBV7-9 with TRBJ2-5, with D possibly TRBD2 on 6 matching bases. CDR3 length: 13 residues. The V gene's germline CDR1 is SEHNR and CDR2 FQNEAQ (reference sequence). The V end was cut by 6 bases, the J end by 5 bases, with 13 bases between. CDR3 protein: CASRGTSGETQYF. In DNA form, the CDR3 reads TGTGCCAGCAGGGGGACTTCCGGGGAGACCCAGTACTTC.

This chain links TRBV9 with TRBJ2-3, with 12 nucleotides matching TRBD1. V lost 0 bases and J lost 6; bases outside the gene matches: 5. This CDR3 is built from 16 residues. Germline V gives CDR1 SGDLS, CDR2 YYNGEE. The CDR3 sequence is CASSVGGQGALDTQYF. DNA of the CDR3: TGTGCCAGCAGCGTAGGGGGACAGGGGGCGTTGGATACGCAGTATTTT.